A selection of T cell receptor beta chains follows, all from one sample in a study of blood T cell repertoires in COVID-19. The table came from immunoSEQ multiplex PCR; TCRdb's copy has only in-frame clones and leaves some out. This table holds over 200,000 clones, 86% found once. The sample consisted of PBMCs or T cells enriched from blood (not recorded which). Every receptor here comes from a woman aged 50 to 60 in a cohort exposed to, infected with or recovered from COVID-19 (not recorded which). The CDR3 runs from the conserved cysteine through the conserved F or W. The D gene is left open where the match is weak. Clone size appears in some rows only: once, few, many, or a class for an expanded clone.

d_call	clone_size	v_call	j_call	cdr3_aa	cdr3_nt
TRBD1	.	TRBV19	TRBJ1-6	CASSIGGTEFSPLHF	TGTGCCAGTAGTATAGGTGGGACAGAGTTTTCACCCCTCCACTTT
.	.	TRBV4-1	TRBJ2-7	CASSQDRRGVAEQYF	TGCGCCAGCAGCCAAGATCGCAGGGGTGTTGCCGAGCAGTACTTC
TRBD2	.	TRBV7-3	TRBJ2-1	CASSLISGGGMVNEQFF	TGTGCCAGCAGCTTAATCTCTGGCGGGGGGATGGTCAATGAGCAGTTCTTC
TRBD2	.	TRBV4-1	TRBJ2-2	CASSRLAGDTGELFF	TGCGCCAGCAGTAGGTTGGCGGGGGACACCGGGGAGCTGTTTTTT
TRBD1	.	TRBV6-5	TRBJ1-5	CAIPGGAGQPQHF	TGTGCCATCCCAGGGGGCGCAGGGCAGCCCCAGCATTTT
TRBD1	.	TRBV5-6	TRBJ1-6	CASSWGQENSPLHF	TGTGCCAGCAGCTGGGGACAGGAAAATTCACCCCTCCACTTT
TRBD2	once	TRBV18	TRBJ2-1	CASSSAAGGLSYNEQFF	TGTGCCAGCTCCTCGGCAGCGGGGGGGCTCTCCTACAATGAGCAGTTCTTC
.	.	TRBV30	TRBJ2-1	CAWSPMGVVNEQFF	TGTGCCTGGAGTCCCATGGGAGTGGTCAATGAGCAGTTCTTC
.	.	TRBV5-1	TRBJ1-1	CASSQLGPENTEAFF	TGCGCCAGCAGCCAACTGGGGCCGGAGAACACTGAAGCTTTCTTT
TRBD1	.	TRBV19	TRBJ1-2	CASSTTRQGIGGYTF	TGTGCCAGTAGTACCACCCGACAGGGGATTGGTGGCTACACCTTC
.	.	TRBV2	TRBJ1-6	CASTDRSSYNSPLHF	TGTGCCAGCACCGACCGGAGCTCCTATAATTCACCCCTCCACTTT
.	.	TRBV18	TRBJ1-4	CASSRGNEKLFF	TGTGCCAGCTCGCGGGGTAATGAAAAACTGTTTTTT
.	.	TRBV3-1/TRBV3-2	TRBJ1-2	CASSQEQIGYTF	TGTGCCAGCAGCCAAGAACAGATAGGCTACACCTTC
.	.	TRBV12-1	TRBJ1-1	CASSFRGQGAVNTEAFF	TGTGCCAGCAGCTTTCGGGGACAGGGGGCCGTGAACACTGAAGCTTTCTTT
.	.	TRBV4-1	TRBJ2-5	CASSEVTGQETQYF	TGCGCCAGCTCCGAAGTAACGGGCCAAGAGACCCAGTACTTC
TRBD1	.	TRBV19	TRBJ1-5	CASSTTQGVVQPQHF	TGTGCCAGTAGTACAACTCAGGGGGTAGTTCAGCCCCAGCATTTT
TRBD2	.	TRBV19	TRBJ2-5	CASSIGLAGGIRQETQYF	TGTGCCAGTAGTATTGGCCTAGCGGGGGGGATACGCCAAGAGACCCAGTACTTC
TRBD1	.	TRBV7-9	TRBJ1-6	CASSTRGQTGYSPLHF	TGTGCCAGCAGCACCCGGGGACAGACGGGCTATTCACCCCTCCACTTT
.	.	TRBV30	TRBJ1-5	CAWGGGGQPQHF	TGTGCCTGGGGGGGAGGCGGTCAGCCCCAGCATTTT
TRBD1	.	TRBV23-1	TRBJ1-2	CASSHPGQDGYGYTF	TGCGCCAGCAGTCATCCAGGACAGGACGGCTATGGCTACACCTTC
.	.	TRBV30	TRBJ1-5	CAWSVRGGNQPQHF	TGTGCCTGGAGTGTTCGGGGTGGCAATCAGCCCCAGCATTTT
.	.	TRBV5-1	TRBJ1-1	CASNARGADTEAFF	TGCGCCAGCAACGCGCGGGGGGCGGACACTGAAGCTTTCTTT
TRBD1	.	TRBV4-1	TRBJ1-4	CASSQGGTVATNEKLFF	TGCGCCAGCAGCCAAGGGGGGACAGTAGCAACTAATGAAAAACTGTTTTTT
.	.	TRBV19	TRBJ2-1	CASQTRGTYLDEQFF	TGTGCCAGCCAGACCAGGGGAACTTACCTCGATGAGCAGTTCTTC
TRBD1	.	TRBV12-3/TRBV12-4	TRBJ1-1	CASVQGANTEAFF	TGTGCCAGCGTCCAGGGGGCGAACACTGAAGCTTTCTTT
.	.	TRBV7-3	TRBJ1-1	CASSPQGLMNTEAFF	TGTGCCAGCAGCCCACAGGGTTTAATGAACACTGAAGCTTTCTTT
TRBD2	.	TRBV27	TRBJ2-7	CASILAGRDRSSYEQYF	TGTGCCAGCATCTTAGCGGGGCGGGACCGAAGCTCCTACGAGCAGTACTTC
TRBD1	.	TRBV6-5	TRBJ2-1	CASSTNDRVNEQFF	TGTGCCAGCAGTACAAATGACAGGGTCAATGAGCAGTTCTTC
TRBD2	.	TRBV5-1	TRBJ2-2	CASSLTSGETGELFF	TGCGCCAGCAGCTTAACTAGCGGGGAAACCGGGGAGCTGTTTTTT
TRBD1	few	TRBV18	TRBJ1-2	CASSPPGTGDYYGYTF	TGTGCCAGCTCACCCCCCGGGACAGGGGATTACTATGGCTACACCTTC
.	.	TRBV10-2	TRBJ1-1	CASWGQNTEAFF	TGCGCCAGCTGGGGACAGAACACTGAAGCTTTCTTT
TRBD1	.	TRBV6-6	TRBJ1-1	CASSYAGGNLEAFF	TGTGCCAGCAGTTACGCAGGGGGCAATTTGGAAGCTTTCTTT
TRBD1	.	TRBV4-2	TRBJ1-2	CASSQEPGGRGDYGYTF	TGTGCCAGCAGCCAAGAACCAGGGGGGCGAGGGGACTATGGCTACACCTTC
.	.	TRBV9	TRBJ2-7	CASSRDRAYEQYF	TGTGCCAGCTCCCGCGACAGAGCCTACGAGCAGTACTTC
TRBD1	.	TRBV11-3	TRBJ2-1	CASSPRLGQGGRGEQFF	TGTGCCAGCAGCCCCAGGTTGGGACAGGGAGGCAGAGGTGAGCAGTTCTTC
.	.	TRBV30	TRBJ1-2	CAWSVRHPGYTF	TGTGCCTGGAGTGTACGACATCCTGGCTACACCTTC
TRBD1	once	TRBV7-2	TRBJ2-7	CASSLAGQATYEQYF	TGTGCCAGCAGCTTAGCGGGACAGGCAACCTACGAGCAGTACTTC
.	.	TRBV5-1	TRBJ1-2	CASSLTLRDGYTF	TGCGCCAGCAGCTTGACCCTTCGGGATGGCTACACCTTC
.	.	TRBV19	TRBJ2-4	CASSNRQTAKNIQYF	TGTGCCAGTAGTAACAGACAGACAGCCAAAAACATTCAGTACTTC
TRBD2	.	TRBV19	TRBJ2-1	CASSDPKLAGSYNEQFF	TGTGCCAGTAGCGATCCCAAACTAGCGGGCTCCTACAATGAGCAGTTCTTC
TRBD1	.	TRBV18	TRBJ1-6	CASSPGTGGSPLHF	TGTGCCAGCTCACCGGGGACAGGTGGTTCACCCCTCCACTTT
.	.	TRBV5-1	TRBJ2-1	CASSPLYSDEQFF	TGCGCCAGCAGCCCATTATACAGTGATGAGCAGTTCTTC
.	.	TRBV5-6	TRBJ1-3	CASSLVENSGNTIYF	TGTGCCAGCAGCTTGGTCGAGAACTCTGGAAACACCATATATTTT
TRBD1	.	TRBV5-4	TRBJ1-2	CASSLQGTNYGYTF	TGTGCCAGCAGCTTACAGGGGACTAACTATGGCTACACCTTC
TRBD1	.	TRBV28	TRBJ2-7	CASLYRGSYEQYF	TGTGCCAGTCTTTACAGGGGCTCCTACGAGCAGTACTTC